This T cell receptor beta chain was retrieved from a study of T-cell memory formation after mild COVID-19. Study at large: Across donors, TCR clusters were largely donor specific.

Study-level results: Clones that shrank (day 15 to 85) were balanced CD4/CD8, whereas later expanders leaned CD4+.

TCRdb processed the 5' RACE reads anew with MiXCR; each CDR3 protein has one entry. The sample carries under 300,000 distinct CDR3 sequences, approximately 19% recorded once. This clonotype was picked up a small number of times. Its antigen is not identified. This sequence originates from a man aged 18 to 30 who had mild COVID-19 (a few samples of this study predate the infection). Cell type and time point are not known. The sequenced sample was PBMCs or a T cell subset sorted from them (not recorded which).

The CDR3 sequence: CASSGDRGRNEQFF. The DNA of the CDR3 is TGTGCCAGCAGCGGGGACAGGGGGCGAAATGAGCAGTTCTTC. The V and J genes are TRBV9 and TRBJ2-1; 12 bases are a match to TRBD1. The CDR3 contains 14 residues. J gave up 7 bases and V 3 bases, and 2 bases lay outside the gene matches. Germline assignment: CDR1 SGDLS and CDR2 YYNGEE. The complete variable domain, with remaining parts taken from reference TRBV9 and TRBJ2-1, reads DSGVTQTPKHLITATGQRVTLRCSPRSGDLSVYWYQQSLDQGLQFLIQYYNGEERAKGNILERFSAQQFPDLHSELNLSSLELGDSALYFCASSGDRGRNEQFFGPGTRLTVL.